A selection of T cell receptor beta chains follows, all from one sample in a study of OX40 agonist ivuxolimab in advanced cancers. Produced via immunoSEQ multiplex PCR; TCRdb's table is partial and in-frame only. The top ten hold 0.95% to 1.3% of the sample, which has over 75,000 clones, roughly 92% seen once. The specimen comprised CD4+ or CD8+ T cells sorted from blood, sampled in a trial of the OX40 agonist ivuxolimab. The receptors come from an adult with an advanced solid tumor such as melanoma, head and neck, liver or kidney cancer. Both conserved end residues are part of each CDR3. Each record gives: D gene, J gene, V gene, CDR3 protein. The D gene is left open where the match is weak.

d_call: -
j_call: TRBJ2-3
v_call: TRBV7-9
cdr3_aa: CASSPRDTQYF

d_call: -
j_call: TRBJ2-7
v_call: TRBV5-3
cdr3_aa: CARPPRRGVGHEQYF

d_call: -
j_call: TRBJ1-1
v_call: TRBV5-1
cdr3_aa: CASSPSGNTEAFF

d_call: -
j_call: TRBJ1-1
v_call: TRBV28
cdr3_aa: CASSIQGRTEAFF

d_call: -
j_call: TRBJ1-4
v_call: TRBV2
cdr3_aa: CASGQGEKLFF

d_call: -
j_call: TRBJ1-1
v_call: TRBV6-5
cdr3_aa: CASSDYSFEAFF

d_call: -
j_call: TRBJ1-3
v_call: TRBV7-3
cdr3_aa: CASSSGEAGNTIYF

d_call: -
j_call: TRBJ2-1
v_call: TRBV4-3
cdr3_aa: CASSQDPGATYNEQFF

d_call: TRBD2
j_call: TRBJ2-3
v_call: TRBV6-1
cdr3_aa: CASIAGGLRDTQYF

d_call: -
j_call: TRBJ2-2
v_call: TRBV27
cdr3_aa: CASSAGVVAGELFF

d_call: -
j_call: TRBJ2-7
v_call: TRBV11-2
cdr3_aa: CASSFSTGRGYEQYF

d_call: -
j_call: TRBJ2-7
v_call: TRBV28
cdr3_aa: CASSLISPSYEQYF

d_call: TRBD2
j_call: TRBJ2-7
v_call: TRBV7-9
cdr3_aa: CASSSGTSGSNEQYF

d_call: -
j_call: TRBJ1-2
v_call: TRBV2
cdr3_aa: CASRDRNYGYTF

d_call: TRBD2
j_call: TRBJ2-7
v_call: TRBV7-2
cdr3_aa: CASSLGGTSSHEQYF

d_call: TRBD1
j_call: TRBJ2-7
v_call: TRBV18
cdr3_aa: CASRIGQAYEQYF

d_call: -
j_call: TRBJ1-1
v_call: TRBV27
cdr3_aa: CASSFEGNTEAFF

d_call: -
j_call: TRBJ1-1
v_call: TRBV28
cdr3_aa: CASSLSSQGLRVNTEAFF

d_call: TRBD1
j_call: TRBJ1-2
v_call: TRBV2
cdr3_aa: CASSVWTGAYGYTF

d_call: -
j_call: TRBJ2-7
v_call: TRBV28
cdr3_aa: CASSMASYEQYF

d_call: -
j_call: TRBJ2-7
v_call: TRBV7-8
cdr3_aa: CASIAGAGRYEQYF

d_call: TRBD2
j_call: TRBJ2-1
v_call: TRBV28
cdr3_aa: CASSFAPSSGTREQFF

d_call: -
j_call: TRBJ2-4
v_call: TRBV6-4
cdr3_aa: CASSDSRVWGIQYF